This T cell receptor (beta chain) was obtained from a study of CD4 T cells in relation to SARS-CoV-2 and coronaviruses. Study overall: TCR beta CDR3s were sequenced after 10-day antigen culture of PBMCs. Study-wide findings and caveats: Culture-expanded clones reflect memory recall rather than primary priming during culture. No donor gave both pre-pandemic and post-infection samples.

For less than eleven days, 10^5 sorted CD4+ cells grew with T cell-depleted PBMCs and CEF. Libraries were prepared by immunoSEQ multiplex PCR; TCRdb keeps only in-frame clonotypes and omits some of them. The sample holds some 46,000 clones, roughly 82% seen once. Of note for this clone: Its specificity is not known.

CDR3 size: 17 residues. CDR1 is MDHEN, CDR2 SYDVKM, per germline. The V end lost 6 bases, the J end lost 0 bases, and 18 bases lay between the germline ends. The clonotype comes from an adult with COVID-19. Sample: naive CD4+ T cells from PBMCs, cultured in vitro. Regarding subset: naive CD4+ T cells isolated by negative enrichment. The V and J genes are TRBV28 and TRBJ2-1, with D tentatively TRBD1 or TRBD2 (5 bases each). The CDR3 DNA reads as TGTGCCAGCAGCCCGACAACCGGGACCTCCTCCTACAATGAGCAGTTCTTC. Translated: CASSPTTGTSSYNEQFF. The full variable domain, rest sourced from reference TRBV28 and TRBJ2-1, is DVKVTQSSRYLVKRTGEKVFLECVQDMDHENMFWYRQDPGLGLRLIYFSYDVKMKEKGDIPEGYSVSREKKERFSLILESASTNQTSMYLCASSPTTGTSSYNEQFFGPGTRLTVL.